Shown below are 23 T cell receptor beta chains from a single sample sequenced in a study of T cells in localized non-small cell lung cancer. This table comes from immunoSEQ multiplex PCR, and its TCRdb copy is limited to in-frame clones, with some not included. The sample lists 38,000 or so clones, around 86% seen once, with under 8% in the top ten. Source: peripheral blood mononuclear cells, taken before any cancer treatment. The receptors derive from an older male donor with stage II lung adenocarcinoma.

The table lists this clone with a few counts. The J gene is TRBJ2-7, the V gene TRBV2; D is possibly TRBD2 (5 bases). In germline, CDR1 is SNHLY, CDR2 FYNNEI. Deletions cut 0 bases from V and 3 bases from J, with 12 bases between. This CDR3 spans 15 amino acids. The CDR3 reads CASSEALIRDYEQYF. The DNA for the CDR3 is TGTGCCAGCAGTGAAGCGTTAATCCGGGACTACGAGCAGTACTTC.

This clone was recorded only once. V is TRBV6-5 and J is TRBJ1-1; the D is unclear. This CDR3 region has 13 residues. Looked up from germline, CDR1 is MNHEY and CDR2 is SVGAGI. V lost 8 bases to trimming and J lost 1 base, with 11 bases between them. The CDR3 nucleotides read TGTGCCAGCGCCCGAACGGGGAACACTGAAGCTTTCTTT. It yields the protein CASARTGNTEAFF.

The chain recombines TRBV5-6 with TRBJ2-7; D not certain. Trimming took off 0 bases at V and 5 bases at J, with 12 bases between the two ends. Germline-derived CDR1 and CDR2 are SGHDT and YYEEEE. CDR3 length: 14 residues. The CDR3 nucleotides are TGTGCCAGCAGCTTGGGAGAGTTAATTCACGAGCAGTACTTC. This gives the protein CASSLGELIHEQYF.

In this sample, this clone turned up once. The chain carries TRBV7-2 and TRBJ2-5, with TRBD1 matching over 11 bases. J was trimmed by 5 bases and V by 4 bases; bases with no gene match: 3. The germline CDR1 and CDR2 sequences are SGHTA and FQGNSA. The CDR3 runs 14 residues. CDR3 sequence reads: CASSWTGGEETQYF. The CDR3 DNA is TGTGCCAGCAGCTGGACAGGGGGCGAGGAGACCCAGTACTTC.

V gene TRBV20-1 combines with J gene TRBJ2-5; D is unresolved. The V and J ends lost 3 bases and 3 bases respectively, with 5 bases between them. The CDR3 spans 11 residues. The germline CDR1 and CDR2 sequences are DFQATT and SNEGSKA (reference sequence). The CDR3 DNA sequence: TGCAGTGCTAGTTCCGAAGAGACCCAGTACTTC. Amino acids: CSASSEETQYF.

The chain combines TRBV7-2 with TRBJ2-1, with 7 bases identical to TRBD2. From germline, CDR1 is SGHTA and CDR2 FQGNSA. The CDR3 spans 14 residues. V lost 4 bases and J lost 7; bases outside the gene matches: 7. The CDR3 is CASSSPGGSNEQFF. The CDR3 region has the DNA TGTGCCAGCAGCTCCCCGGGAGGATCAAATGAGCAGTTCTTC. Full variable domain (rest looked up from reference TRBV7-2 and TRBJ2-1): GAGVSQSPSNKVTEKGKDVELRCDPISGHTALYWYRQSLGQGLEFLIYFQGNSAPDKSGLPSDRFSAERTGGSVSTLTIQRTQQEDSAVYLCASSSPGGSNEQFFGPGTRLTVL.

This clone was seen just once. The J gene is TRBJ2-2, the V gene TRBV30, with 8 nucleotides matching TRBD1. The germline CDR1 and CDR2 sequences are GTSNPN and SVGIG (reference sequence). V trimming: 2 bases; J trimming: 4 bases; junction bases outside the gene matches: 3. CDR3 size: 14 residues. DNA for the CDR3: TGTGCCTGGAGTATCACAGGGGGCACCGGGGAGCTGTTTTTT. Translating gives CAWSITGGTGELFF. The full variable domain, completed using reference TRBV30 and TRBJ2-2, is SQTIHQWPATLVQPVGSPLSLECTVEGTSNPNLYWYRQAAGRGLQLLFYSVGIGQISSEVPQNLSASRPQDRQFILSSKKLLLSDSGFYLCAWSITGGTGELFFGEGSRLTVL.

The chain has TRBV28 and TRBJ2-5, with D tentatively TRBD2 (5 bases). V was trimmed by 4 bases and J by 6 bases, leaving 21 bases between them. In germline, CDR1 is MDHEN, CDR2 SYDVKM. CDR3 size: 16 residues. This CDR3 reads CASSSPLAGGLKTQYF. CDR3 coding DNA: TGTGCCAGCAGTTCCCCCCTGGCGGGCGGGCTGAAGACCCAGTACTTC.

The rearrangement uses TRBV25-1 and TRBJ2-7; the D gene is possibly TRBD1 (5 bases). Between the trimmed V and J ends, which lost 6 bases and 3 bases, there was a span of 21 bases. Germline assignment: CDR1 MGHDK and CDR2 SYGVNS. The CDR3 runs to 16 residues. CDR3 loop: CASRSGHAERFYEQYF. CDR3 DNA sequence: TGTGCCAGCAGGTCCGGACACGCAGAAAGGTTCTACGAGCAGTACTTC.

The V call is TRBV2, the J call TRBJ2-1, with 10 bases lining up with TRBD2. The CDR3 contains 14 residues. The germline gives CDR1 SNHLY, CDR2 FYNNEI. The V segment lost 2 bases and the J segment 7 bases; nucleotides outside the gene matches: 2. CDR3 nucleotide sequence: TGTGCCAGCAGTGAAACTAGCGGGACAAATGAGCAGTTCTTC. The encoded protein is CASSETSGTNEQFF.

This chain joins TRBV7-8 and TRBJ2-7; D is undetermined. The CDR3 consists of 15 residues. Germline V gene data show CDR1 as SGHVS and CDR2 as FQNEAQ. The V end lost 5 bases, the J end lost 0 bases, and 14 bases lay between the germline ends. The CDR3 loop is CASSPNRIPSYEQYF. For the CDR3, the DNA is TGTGCCAGCAGCCCTAACCGTATCCCCTCCTACGAGCAGTACTTC.

V usage is TRBV18 and J usage is TRBJ2-7, with D possibly TRBD2 on 6 matching bases. Trimming shortened V by 7 bases and J by 2 bases, and 12 bases separated the two germline ends. Germline CDR1 reads KGHSH; CDR2 reads LQKENI. This CDR3 is 13 amino acids long. The CDR3 coding sequence is TGTGCCAGCTGGAGGGAGCACCCCTACGAGCAGTACTTC. This translates into CASWREHPYEQYF.

The chain recombines TRBV7-9 with TRBJ2-7; unclear D gene. Germline V gene data show CDR1 as SEHNR and CDR2 as FQNEAQ (reference sequence). The CDR3 has 12 amino acids. Trimming stripped 5 bases from V and 4 bases from J, with 9 bases between. CDR3 nucleotide sequence: TGTGCCAGCAGCACTTCAGGTTACGAGCAGTACTTC. It encodes CASSTSGYEQYF.

The chain joins TRBV27 to TRBJ2-2; 9 bases fit TRBD1. The V and J ends lost 6 bases and 6 bases, in that order; junction bases with no gene match: 11. Germline V gene data show CDR1 as MNHEY and CDR2 as SMNVEV (reference sequence). This CDR3 is built from 16 residues. In nucleotides, the CDR3 is TGTGCCAGCAGCCCTTTTAGAGGACAGGGGCCCGGGGAGCTGTTTTTT. This codes for CASSPFRGQGPGELFF.

This clone showed up just once. The rearrangement links TRBV6-5 to TRBJ1-2; no definite D call. Germline loops: CDR1 MNHEY, CDR2 SVGAGI. CDR3 length equals 14 residues. V lost 2 bases and J 1 base, leaving 8 bases between the germline ends. The CDR3 reads CASSYRQFNYGYTF. DNA for the CDR3: TGTGCCAGCAGTTACCGGCAGTTTAACTATGGCTACACCTTC.

The V call is TRBV27, the J call TRBJ2-7, with 11 bases lining up with TRBD2. Germline V gene lookup returns CDR1 MNHEY and CDR2 SMNVEV (reference sequence). CDR3 length: 14 residues. V lost 1 base to trimming and J lost 4 bases; unmatched junction nucleotides: 0. In nucleotides, the CDR3 is TGTGCCAGCAGTTTATTAGCGGGAGGGTACGAGCAGTACTTC. It is translated as CASSLLAGGYEQYF.

This chain joins TRBV5-1 and TRBJ1-5; D gene uncertain. V was trimmed by 0 bases and J by 3 bases, leaving 10 bases between them. CDR1 is SGHRS, CDR2 YFSETQ, per germline. CDR3 size: 15 residues. The CDR3 DNA follows: TGCGCCAGCAGCTTGGGGCCAGTCTCCAATCAGCCCCAGCATTTT. It codes for CASSLGPVSNQPQHF.

This sequence joins TRBV7-2 and TRBJ1-5; 8 positions match TRBD1. V dropped 5 bases and J dropped 1; count of bases not matched to a gene: 4. The CDR3 spans 15 residues. Germline V gene sequence: CDR1 SGHTA, CDR2 FQGNSA. The CDR3 DNA follows: TGTGCCAGCAGCCGACAGGGGACAAGCAATCAGCCCCAGCATTTT. Its protein is CASSRQGTSNQPQHF.

This chain links TRBV5-1 with TRBJ1-1; 7 bases map to TRBD1. Germline CDR1 reads SGHRS; CDR2 reads YFSETQ. Germline trimming cut 6 bases from V and 0 bases from J; bases unmatched to any gene: 11. The CDR3 has 16 residues. The DNA of the CDR3 is TGCGCCAGCACTCGGGACAGTCGAGCTATGAACACTGAAGCTTTCTTT. Its protein product is CASTRDSRAMNTEAFF.

The chain is built from TRBV28 and TRBJ2-2; 8 bases are shared with TRBD2. The trim removed 2 bases at V and 7 bases at J, leaving 9 bases unmatched. The CDR3 runs 16 residues. The germline gives CDR1 MDHEN, CDR2 SYDVKM. The CDR3 sequence is CASSLRAGGPYGELFF. The DNA for the CDR3 is TGTGCCAGCAGTTTACGGGCGGGAGGACCGTACGGGGAGCTGTTTTTT.

The chain recombines TRBV5-6 with TRBJ1-1; no reliable D call. Germline CDR1 and CDR2: SGHDT and YYEEEE. The CDR3 consists of 13 residues. The germline V and J ends were trimmed by 2 bases and 1 base, with 6 bases remaining between them. CDR3 coding DNA: TGTGCCAGCAGCTTCCGCGCGAACACTGAAGCTTTCTTT. Translation: CASSFRANTEAFF.

V is TRBV5-1 and J is TRBJ2-3; D unclear. The CDR3 length is 13 residues. Germline loops: CDR1 SGHRS, CDR2 YFSETQ. The V end lost 0 bases, the J end lost 0 bases, and 2 bases lay between the germline ends. The CDR3 reads CASSLGSTDTQYF. Written as DNA, the CDR3 is TGCGCCAGCAGCTTGGGTAGCACAGATACGCAGTATTTT.

The CDR3 region has the DNA TGTGCCAGTAGTATCGGGACAGGGAGAACAATGAACACTGAAGCTTTCTTT. Amino acids: CASSIGTGRTMNTEAFF. The V call is TRBV19, the J call TRBJ1-1; TRBD1 agrees at 9 bases. The CDR3 extends over 17 amino acids. V lost 3 bases, J lost 0 bases, and 8 bases stayed unmatched. Germline CDR1 LNHDA, CDR2 SQIVND (reference sequence).